This TCR beta chain was identified in a study of patients and donors after allogeneic stem cell transplantation (dated by TCRdb to 2018 to 2020). From V the trimming removes 5 bases and from J it removes 3 bases, while the gene matches leave 7 bases of the junction unaccounted for. Including cysteine and phenylalanine, the CDR3 has 15 amino acids. Only the CDR3 part of the read is kept: 45 bases, read in frame from the first base. From a lookup of the germline V gene (reference sequence), CDR1 and CDR2 are SEHNR and FQNEAQ. On this clonotype: It lacks a known antigen. Base qualities are not recorded, but no much larger clone differs from it by a single base.

The method behind the library was RT-PCR. The sequencer listed for this sample is NextSeq 550. Using fastp at Q25 and MiXCR, TCRdb reprocessed the public reads and kept productive beta chains. Rows are unified per CDR3 protein, each entry keeping the most common DNA and genes. The sample contains about 87,000 distinct CDR3 sequences, 4.5% to 5% of them found a single time. In total, the top ten clones hold 2.6% of the sample. Sequenced sample: blood, either unsorted or a sorted T cell fraction (not recorded which). The TCR originated in a human donor who was either an allogeneic HSCT recipient or a stem cell or donor lymphocyte infusion donor (not recorded which). It is not recorded whose cells these are; they may come from a transplant donor. The rearrangement joined TRBV7-9 to TRBJ2-1; 7 junctional bases match TRBD1. The base sequence is TGTGCCAGCAGCCTACAGGGGCCCCTCTACAATGAGCAGTTCTTC. Its product reads: CASSLQGPLYNEQFF.